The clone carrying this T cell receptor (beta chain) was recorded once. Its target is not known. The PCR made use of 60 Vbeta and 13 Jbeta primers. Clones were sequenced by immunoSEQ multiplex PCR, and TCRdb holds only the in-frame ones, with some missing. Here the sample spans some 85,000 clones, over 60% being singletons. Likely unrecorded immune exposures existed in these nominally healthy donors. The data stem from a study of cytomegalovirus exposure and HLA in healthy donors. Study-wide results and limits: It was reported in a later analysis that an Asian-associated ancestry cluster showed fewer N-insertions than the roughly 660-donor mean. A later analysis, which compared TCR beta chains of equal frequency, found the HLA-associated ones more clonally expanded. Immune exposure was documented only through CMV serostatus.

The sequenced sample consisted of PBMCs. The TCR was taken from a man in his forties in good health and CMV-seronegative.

The chain's CDR3 is CASSLGAGFMNTEAFF. CDR3 bases: TGTGCCAGCAGCCTAGGAGCAGGGTTCATGAACACTGAAGCTTTCTTT. V usage is TRBV7-2 and J usage is TRBJ1-1, with a possible D match to TRBD1 (5 bases). The CDR3 extends over 16 amino acids. Germline CDR1 and CDR2: SGHTA and FQGNSA. The germline V and J ends were trimmed by 5 bases and 0 bases, with 16 bases remaining between them.